This T cell receptor (beta chain) stems from a study of cytomegalovirus exposure and HLA in healthy donors. A remark on this clone: Its matching antigen is unknown.

This CDR3 is 17 amino acids long. V shed 3 bases and J 8 bases; nucleotides not matched to a gene: 14. Germline assignment: CDR1 KGHSH and CDR2 LQKENI. General study results and limits: Testing in vitro showed a few CMV-associated chains specific for CMV antigens. Equally common other TCR beta chains were less clonally expanded than HLA-associated ones, a later analysis found. Productive status was seen about 90% or about 30% of the time for most TCR beta V segments in an earlier analysis.

Primers for the PCR totalled 60 Vbeta and 13 Jbeta. Libraries were prepared by immunoSEQ multiplex PCR; TCRdb keeps only in-frame clonotypes and omits some of them. The sample comprises fewer than 250,000 clones, approximately 78% of which are singletons, and approximately 3.9% rests with the top ten. The V and J genes are TRBV18 and TRBJ1-4; 8 nucleotides align to TRBD1. Material for sequencing was PBMCs. This receptor was taken from a male donor in good health and CMV-seronegative. The CDR3 loop is CASSPFGQGSGSEKLFF. The CDR3 DNA follows: TGTGCCAGCTCACCGTTCGGACAGGGATCGGGTAGCGAAAAACTGTTTTTT.